Presented here are 21 T cell receptor beta chains from one specimen sequenced in a study of blood T cell repertoires in COVID-19. Method: immunoSEQ multiplex PCR; TCRdb's copy keeps in-frame clones and lacks some. The table includes about 48,000 clones, 75% to 90% detected once. Sequencing was done on a sample of peripheral blood. The receptors were gathered from a human donor in a cohort sampled during active COVID-19.

V and J are TRBV11-2 and TRBJ2-5; TRBD2 aligns across 11 bases. Germline CDR1 SGHAT, CDR2 FQNNGV. The V and J ends lost 5 bases and 4 bases, in that order; junction bases with no gene match: 6. This CDR3 is built from 15 residues. The CDR3 DNA sequence: TGTGCCAGCAGCCCGGGACTAGCGGAGACAGAGACCCAGTACTTC. This gives the protein CASSPGLAETETQYF.

The chain combines TRBV18 with TRBJ2-1, with 10 bases identical to TRBD2. The CDR3 spans 16 residues. CDR1 and CDR2 (germline): KGHSH, LQKENI. Trimming at V came to 8 bases and at J to 5 bases, leaving 12 bases not matched to a gene. The CDR3 is CASTLATSGYHNEQFF. DNA for the CDR3: TGTGCCAGCACCCTTGCGACTAGCGGGTACCACAATGAGCAGTTCTTC.

This clone was picked up a small number of times. The chain recombines TRBV9 with TRBJ2-3; D ambiguous. The CDR3 loop spans 11 amino acids. The germline V and J ends were trimmed by 4 bases and 4 bases, with 4 bases remaining between them. Germline lookup yields CDR1 SGDLS and CDR2 YYNGEE. The DNA for the CDR3 is TGTGCCAGCAGCAACTCAGATACGCAGTATTTT. This gives the protein CASSNSDTQYF.

The chain has TRBV19 and TRBJ2-7, with D maybe TRBD2 (5 bases). Germline assignment: CDR1 LNHDA and CDR2 SQIVND (reference sequence). The CDR3 is 14 residues long. V shed 0 bases and J shed 0 bases, with 6 bases lying between them. The CDR3 DNA reads TGTGCCAGTAGTATAGACGGGAACTCCTACGAGCAGTACTTC. This encodes CASSIDGNSYEQYF.

The V gene is TRBV15, the J gene TRBJ2-5, with D maybe TRBD2 (6 bases). CDR3 length: 13 amino acids. V lost 1 base to trimming and J lost 3 bases, with 6 bases between them. Germline loops: CDR1 LNHNV, CDR2 YYDKDF (reference sequence). The CDR3 sequence: CATSRVAEETQYF. The CDR3, as DNA: TGTGCCACCAGCAGAGTAGCGGAAGAGACCCAGTACTTC.

The chain links TRBV7-2 to TRBJ2-1; 8 bases are shared with TRBD2. The junction had 5 bases not matched to a gene; V was cut back by 7 bases and J by 9 bases. This CDR3 has 12 residues. Germline values: CDR1 SGHTA, CDR2 FQGNSA. CDR3: CASTSRGGEQFF. In nucleotides, the CDR3 is TGTGCCAGCACCTCCCGGGGGGGTGAGCAGTTCTTC.

The chain combines TRBV7-2 with TRBJ1-2; the D gene is possibly TRBD1 (6 bases). The germline V gene encodes CDR1 SGHTA and CDR2 FQGNSA. Trimming removed 5 bases at V and 8 bases at J, with 18 bases between. The CDR3 has 14 residues. CDR3 coding DNA: TGTGCCAGCAGCCCCGGACAGATATATGAAGGCTACACCTTC. Translating it yields CASSPGQIYEGYTF.

The chain employs TRBV5-1 and TRBJ2-1, with 11 nucleotides matching TRBD2. CDR3 length: 15 residues. Germline V gene sequence: CDR1 SGHRS, CDR2 YFSETQ. V shed 4 bases, J shed 7 bases, and the junction held 7 bases outside the gene matches. CDR3 bases: TGCGCCAGCAGCATACTAGCGGGGGCCGAAAATGAGCAGTTCTTC. Protein: CASSILAGAENEQFF.

The chain joins TRBV6-2 or TRBV6-3 to TRBJ2-7; D may be TRBD2 (7 bases). V lost 2 bases, J lost 0 bases, and 17 bases lay in between. The length of the CDR3 is 17 residues. The germline gives CDR1 MNHEY, CDR2 SVGEGT. CDR3 loop: CASSYPLGGQYSYEQYF. The CDR3 DNA reads as TGTGCCAGCAGTTACCCGCTCGGGGGGCAATACTCCTACGAGCAGTACTTC.

This clone has just one count. This chain connects TRBV6-6 to TRBJ2-1; TRBD2 aligns across 14 bases. In germline, CDR1 is MNHNY, CDR2 SVGAGI (reference sequence). The CDR3 spans 16 residues. The V and J ends lost 7 bases and 8 bases, in that order; junction bases with no gene match: 10. The CDR3 DNA reads as TGTGCCAGCATCCGCCGCGGGACTAGCGGGGGAGATGAGCAGTTCTTC. This sequence encodes CASIRRGTSGGDEQFF.

The chain's CDR3 is CASSAGQGTEQYF. The DNA of the CDR3 is TGTGCCAGCAGCGCCGGACAGGGGACCGAGCAGTACTTC. The chain is built from TRBV9 and TRBJ2-7; 9 bases agree with TRBD1. Germline lookup yields CDR1 SGDLS and CDR2 YYNGEE. There are 13 residues in the CDR3. The junction had 4 bases not matched to a gene; V was cut back by 3 bases and J by 6 bases. The entire variable domain, with the rest obtained from reference TRBV9 and TRBJ2-7, is as follows: DSGVTQTPKHLITATGQRVTLRCSPRSGDLSVYWYQQSLDQGLQFLIQYYNGEERAKGNILERFSAQQFPDLHSELNLSSLELGDSALYFCASSAGQGTEQYFGPGTRLTVT.

The V gene is TRBV6-5, the J gene TRBJ1-1; tentatively, D is TRBD1 (5 bases). The CDR3 length is 13 residues. Trimming shortened V by 6 bases and J by 0 bases, and 8 bases separated the two germline ends. Germline CDR1 reads MNHEY; CDR2 reads SVGAGI. This chain's CDR3 is CASRRTLNTEAFF. DNA for the CDR3: TGTGCCAGCAGGAGGACATTGAACACTGAAGCTTTCTTT.

The chain is built from TRBV27 and TRBJ1-4; tentatively, D is TRBD1 (6 bases). Germline V gene lookup returns CDR1 MNHEY and CDR2 SMNVEV (reference sequence). The CDR3 has 15 amino acids. Trimming removed 0 bases at V and 10 bases at J, with 15 bases between. The CDR3 here is CASSLSGQRGGKLFF. As DNA, the CDR3 is TGTGCCAGCAGTTTATCAGGACAAAGGGGGGGAAAACTGTTTTTT.

The V and J genes are TRBV9 and TRBJ2-7; D call uncertain. The V end lost 4 bases, the J end lost 5 bases, and 16 bases lay between the germline ends. From germline, CDR1 is SGDLS and CDR2 YYNGEE. The CDR3 loop spans 14 amino acids. The DNA of the CDR3 is TGTGCCAGCAGCCCTATGGGCAGGAACCACGAGCAGTACTTC. Protein product: CASSPMGRNHEQYF.

The chain employs TRBV6-4 and TRBJ2-1; 9 bases line up with TRBD2. Germline V gene data show CDR1 as MRHNA and CDR2 as SNTAGT. The ends lost 0 bases at V and 8 bases at J; junction bases unmatched: 8. The CDR3 totals 16 residues. The CDR3 sequence: CASSDSSSGSTDEQFF. CDR3 DNA: TGTGCCAGCAGTGACTCTAGTAGCGGGAGCACCGATGAGCAGTTCTTC.

This clone was seen a handful of times. The gene calls are TRBV9 and TRBJ2-3; no clear D. The V end lost 5 bases, the J end lost 4 bases, and 8 bases lay between the germline ends. CDR1 and CDR2 from the germline V gene are SGDLS and YYNGEE. The CDR3 contains 12 residues. The chain's CDR3 is CASSRGADTQYF. The DNA for the CDR3 is TGTGCCAGCAGTCGCGGCGCAGATACGCAGTATTTT. The full variable domain, with the rest looked up from reference TRBV9 and TRBJ2-3, is DSGVTQTPKHLITATGQRVTLRCSPRSGDLSVYWYQQSLDQGLQFLIQYYNGEERAKGNILERFSAQQFPDLHSELNLSSLELGDSALYFCASSRGADTQYFGPGTRLTVL.

This chain joins TRBV19 and TRBJ1-6; unclear D gene. The length of the CDR3 is 15 residues. Trimming took off 9 bases at V and 6 bases at J, with 18 bases between the two ends. CDR1 is LNHDA, CDR2 SQIVND, per germline (reference sequence). CDR3 DNA: TGTGCCAGCCAAGTATACAGCTCCCTTAATTCACCCCTCCACTTT. As protein: CASQVYSSLNSPLHF.

The chain is built from TRBV5-5 and TRBJ2-4; TRBD1 aligns across 7 bases. With 8 bases clipped from V and 3 bases from J, the junction kept 5 bases outside the gene matches. There are 13 residues in the CDR3. Germline CDR1 reads SGHKS; CDR2 reads YYEKEE (reference sequence). The CDR3 sequence: CASSGTDKNIQYF. CDR3 coding DNA: TGTGCCAGTTCCGGGACAGACAAAAACATTCAGTACTTC.

This chain connects TRBV18 to TRBJ2-7; the D is unclear. The CDR3 consists of 15 residues. Germline V gives CDR1 KGHSH, CDR2 LQKENI. Trimming pared 5 bases from V and 2 bases from J, leaving 16 bases between. As DNA, the CDR3 is TGTGCCAGCTCAGAACTGGTTAACAGTCCCTACGAGCAGTACTTC. It translates to CASSELVNSPYEQYF.

This chain uses TRBV5-1 with TRBJ2-7, with 9 bases identical to TRBD1. V lost 4 bases, J lost 4 bases, and 6 bases stayed unmatched. CDR1 SGHRS and CDR2 YFSETQ come from the germline V gene. CDR3 length: 14 amino acids. The DNA of the CDR3 is TGCGCCAGCAGCACTGGGGACAGGGTTTACGAGCAGTACTTC. Translation: CASSTGDRVYEQYF.

This clone was found a few times. This chain uses TRBV12-3 or TRBV12-4 with TRBJ2-2, with a weak D call TRBD1 (5 bases). V was trimmed by 11 bases and J by 3 bases, leaving 13 bases between them. This CDR3 is 13 amino acids long. Written as DNA, the CDR3 is TGTGCCGAAAGGACAACTGACACCGGGGAGCTGTTTTTT. Amino acids: CAERTTDTGELFF.